The clone carrying this TCR beta chain was seen a single time. Its antigen is currently unknown. These data come from a study of neurological immune-mediated disorders. Study-level results: The repertoires of 18 of 34 multiple sclerosis patients were placed by phylogenetic grouping in a single related-CDR3 cluster, which may be a signature. Across subjects, no CDR3 amino acid sequence appeared in expanded clones of more than one subject, a finding that suggested private repertoires in all groups.

The cDNA was generated by 5'RACE with 10-nucleotide random UMIs. Sequencing runs each generated in excess of 160 million TCR-beta sequences derived from 15-18 subjects. TCRdb re-analysed the 5' RACE reads in MiXCR, keeping a single row per CDR3 protein. The sample holds around 50,000 distinct CDR3 sequences, roughly 3.3% seen once. The ends lost 2 bases at V and 9 bases at J; junction bases unmatched: 15. The germline V gene encodes CDR1 DFQATT and CDR2 SNEGSKA (reference sequence). The CDR3 consists of 17 residues. The TCR originated in a woman aged 25-40 years with multiple sclerosis. The sequenced sample was PBMCs. The J gene is TRBJ2-1, the V gene TRBV20-1; 11 bases align to TRBD2. CDR3 residues: CSARRPSGGITSGEQFF. CDR3 coding DNA: TGCAGTGCTAGAAGGCCTAGCGGGGGGATAACCTCGGGTGAGCAGTTCTTC.